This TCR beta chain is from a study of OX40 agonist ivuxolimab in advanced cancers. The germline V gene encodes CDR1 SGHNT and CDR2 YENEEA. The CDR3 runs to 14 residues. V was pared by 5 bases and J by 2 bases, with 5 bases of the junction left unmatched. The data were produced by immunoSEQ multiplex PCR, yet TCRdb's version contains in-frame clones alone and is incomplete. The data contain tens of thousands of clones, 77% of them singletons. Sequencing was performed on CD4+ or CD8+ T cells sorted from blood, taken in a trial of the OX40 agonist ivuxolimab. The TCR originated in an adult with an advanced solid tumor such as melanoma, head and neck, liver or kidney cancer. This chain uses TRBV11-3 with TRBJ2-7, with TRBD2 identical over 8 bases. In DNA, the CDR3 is TGTGCCAGCAGCAAGAGCGGGGGACCCTACGAGCAGTACTTC. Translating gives CASSKSGGPYEQYF.